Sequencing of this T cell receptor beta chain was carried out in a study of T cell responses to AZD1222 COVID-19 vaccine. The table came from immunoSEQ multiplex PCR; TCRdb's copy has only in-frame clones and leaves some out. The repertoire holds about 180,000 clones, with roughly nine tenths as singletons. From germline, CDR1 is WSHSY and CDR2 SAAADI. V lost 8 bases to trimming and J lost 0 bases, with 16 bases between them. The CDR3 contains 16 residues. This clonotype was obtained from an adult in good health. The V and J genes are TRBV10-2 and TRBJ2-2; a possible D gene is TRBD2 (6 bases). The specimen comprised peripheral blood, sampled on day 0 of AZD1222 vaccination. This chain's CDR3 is CASLQGLLANTGELFF. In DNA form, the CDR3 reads TGCGCCAGCCTCCAAGGACTACTCGCGAACACCGGGGAGCTGTTTTTT.